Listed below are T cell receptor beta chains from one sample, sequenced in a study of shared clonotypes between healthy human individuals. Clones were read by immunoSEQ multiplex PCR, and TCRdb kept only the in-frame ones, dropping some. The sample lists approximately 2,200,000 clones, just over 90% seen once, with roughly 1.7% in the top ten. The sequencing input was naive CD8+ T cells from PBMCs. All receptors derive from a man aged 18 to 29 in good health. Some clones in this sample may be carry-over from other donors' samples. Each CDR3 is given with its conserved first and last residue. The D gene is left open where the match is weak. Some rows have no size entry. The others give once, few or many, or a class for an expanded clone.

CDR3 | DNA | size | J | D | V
CASSFMDGEYEQYF | TGTGCCAGCAGCTTCATGGACGGGGAGTACGAGCAGTACTTC | NA | TRBJ2-7 | NA | TRBV7-9
CASSWGQGGSYEQYF | TGTGCCAGCAGTTGGGGACAGGGGGGTTCCTACGAGCAGTACTTC | NA | TRBJ2-7 | TRBD1 | TRBV6-5
CASSLDRGNQPQHF | TGTGCCAGCAGCTTGGACAGGGGCAATCAGCCCCAGCATTTT | NA | TRBJ1-5 | NA | TRBV5-6
CAIRSGGGTGQETQYF | TGTGCCATCAGAAGCGGGGGGGGGACTGGCCAAGAGACCCAGTACTTC | NA | TRBJ2-5 | TRBD2 | TRBV10-3
CASSREELAGVLYEQYF | TGCGCCAGCAGCCGAGAGGAACTAGCGGGAGTACTCTACGAGCAGTACTTC | NA | TRBJ2-7 | TRBD2 | TRBV4-1
CSVERVNTEAFF | TGCAGCGTTGAAAGGGTGAACACTGAAGCTTTCTTT | NA | TRBJ1-1 | NA | TRBV29-1
CASSLNSFRTGELFF | TGTGCCAGCAGTTTAAACTCGTTCCGGACCGGGGAGCTGTTTTTT | NA | TRBJ2-2 | NA | TRBV28
CAWGYSEDTEAFF | TGTGCCTGGGGTTACTCGGAGGACACTGAAGCTTTCTTT | few | TRBJ1-1 | NA | TRBV30
CASSVGRGSNTEAFF | TGTGCCAGCAGCGTAGGTAGAGGGTCTAACACTGAAGCTTTCTTT | NA | TRBJ1-1 | NA | TRBV9
CASTGGRPNTGELFF | TGTGCCAGCACCGGGGGGCGTCCCAACACCGGGGAGCTGTTTTTT | NA | TRBJ2-2 | NA | TRBV2
CASSLSGIDGNEQFF | TGTGCCAGCAGCCTTAGCGGGATAGATGGCAATGAGCAGTTCTTC | NA | TRBJ2-1 | TRBD2 | TRBV7-9
CASSFAPGQGYGYTF | TGTGCCAGCAGCTTTGCCCCGGGACAGGGTTACGGCTACACCTTC | NA | TRBJ1-2 | TRBD1 | TRBV5-5
CAWSGTGRRTDTQYF | TGTGCCTGGAGTGGGACAGGACGACGCACAGATACGCAGTATTTT | NA | TRBJ2-3 | TRBD1 | TRBV30
CASSLLTRGISNEQFF | TGTGCCAGCAGTCTCTTGACTAGGGGGATTTCCAATGAGCAGTTCTTC | NA | TRBJ2-1 | NA | TRBV28
CASSVARAGRDEQFF | TGTGCCAGCAGCGTGGCTAGGGCTGGTCGCGATGAGCAGTTCTTC | NA | TRBJ2-1 | NA | TRBV2
CASSPQGLAGTYEQYF | TGTGCCAGCAGTCCCCAGGGACTAGCGGGAACCTACGAGCAGTACTTC | NA | TRBJ2-7 | TRBD2 | TRBV28
CASSGIDLVGFEQYF | TGTGCCAGCAGTGGTATCGACCTGGTGGGATTCGAGCAGTACTTC | NA | TRBJ2-7 | NA | TRBV6-1
CASSDRDSGNTEAFF | TGCGCCAGCAGCGACCGGGACTCGGGGAACACTGAAGCTTTCTTT | once | TRBJ1-1 | NA | TRBV5-1